Following are 15 T cell receptor beta chains from one sample sequenced in a study of T-cell reconstitution after alpha-beta-depleted transplantation in children. Unique molecular identifiers were incorporated when the TCRbeta library was constructed. TCRdb ran MiXCR on the PCR reads and lists one entry per CDR3 protein. The data hold fewer than 550,000 distinct CDR3 sequences, with over 9.5% observed a single time. This specimen was PBMCs, mostly from graft donor cells, taken 180 days after TCRalphabeta/CD19-depleted stem cell transplant. All receptors derive from a female patient aged 2-10 years who had a stem cell transplant for aplastic anemia, so the T cells may come from the graft donor.

This chain links TRBV2 with TRBJ2-3; D gene unclear. V shed 8 bases and J shed 4 bases, with 16 bases lying between them. This CDR3 has 14 amino acids. Germline lookup yields CDR1 SNHLY and CDR2 FYNNEI. CDR3 protein: CASETNRLSDTQYF. The CDR3 DNA sequence: TGTGCCAGCGAGACGAATAGGCTGTCAGATACGCAGTATTTT.

This clonotype was seen many times. The chain links TRBV3-1 to TRBJ2-1; 7 bases are shared with TRBD2. This CDR3 spans 17 amino acids. With V trimmed by 3 bases and J by 0 bases, 8 bases remained unmatched. Looked up from germline, CDR1 is LGHDT and CDR2 is YNNKEL (reference sequence). The CDR3: CASSHYPAGLSYNEQFF. The CDR3 DNA sequence: TGTGCCAGCAGCCATTACCCAGCGGGACTCTCCTACAATGAGCAGTTCTTC.

This clonotype appeared a few times. V is TRBV4-3 and J is TRBJ1-2; D might be TRBD1 (6 bases). The CDR3 has 13 residues. Trimming removed 4 bases from V and 7 bases from J, with 13 bases in between. CDR1 and CDR2 from the germline V gene are LGHNA and YSLEER. CDR3 nucleotide sequence: TGCGCCAGCAGCCCCAGGGGACTTGGTGGCTACACCTTC. Translating it yields CASSPRGLGGYTF.

A few counts support this clonotype. A clone one base away is much larger, so this may be a read error. The chain links TRBV12-3 or TRBV12-4 to TRBJ2-6, with D possibly TRBD1 on 5 matching bases. This CDR3 has 13 amino acids. CDR3 sequence: CASRLSGANGLTF. CDR3 bases: TGTGCCAGCAGGCTCTCTGGGGCCAACGGCCTGACTTTC.

This clonotype was found a few times. This sequence joins TRBV29-1 and TRBJ2-6; D is perhaps TRBD1 (5 bases). V lost 0 bases, J lost 0 bases, and 15 bases lay in between. The CDR3 spans 18 residues. Looked up from germline, CDR1 is SQVTM and CDR2 is ANQGSEA. CDR3 sequence reads: CSVEDGPTASSGANVLTF. Here the CDR3 DNA reads TGCAGCGTTGAAGATGGCCCGACAGCGAGCTCTGGGGCCAACGTCCTGACTTTC.

V is TRBV20-1 and J is TRBJ1-5; D remains ambiguous. In germline, CDR1 is DFQATT, CDR2 SNEGSKA (reference sequence). The CDR3 contains 10 residues. The V and J ends lost 5 bases and 11 bases respectively, with 10 bases between them. The CDR3 sequence is CSALAQAQHF. CDR3 nucleotide sequence: TGCAGTGCTCTCGCTCAAGCCCAGCATTTT.

This clonotype was counted between two and nine times. The chain recombines TRBV6-5 with TRBJ2-7; 8 bases match TRBD2. The CDR3 length is 15 residues. Germline V CDR1 and CDR2: MNHEY, SVGAGI. The J segment lost 4 bases and the V segment lost 1 base, leaving 6 bases of the junction unmatched. Written as DNA, the CDR3 is TGTGCCAGCAGTTACTTACGGGAGGGTATGTACGAGCAGTACTTC. It encodes CASSYLREGMYEQYF.

This clonotype occurred many times. V usage is TRBV7-2 and J usage is TRBJ2-5, with 8 bases lining up with TRBD2. The CDR3 is made up of 14 amino acids. Germline V gene data show CDR1 as SGHTA and CDR2 as FQGNSA. V was clipped by 1 base and J by 4 bases; unmatched bases: 2. The CDR3 DNA reads TGTGCCAGCAGCTTAGGAGCGGGGGCAGAGACCCAGTACTTC. Protein: CASSLGAGAETQYF. Looking up the rest from reference TRBV7-2 and TRBJ2-5 gives the full variable domain: GAGVSQSPSNKVTEKGKDVELRCDPISGHTALYWYRQSLGQGLEFLIYFQGNSAPDKSGLPSDRFSAERTGGSVSTLTIQRTQQEDSAVYLCASSLGAGAETQYFGPGTRLLVL.

The chain couples TRBV2 to TRBJ2-3; D is possibly TRBD1 (5 bases). The germline V gene has CDR1 SNHLY and CDR2 FYNNEI. The V gene lost 8 bases and the J gene lost 2 bases, with 8 bases spanning the gap. The CDR3 is 12 residues long. The CDR3 nucleotides are TGTGCCAGCCAGGGTCCCACAGATACGCAGTATTTT. It yields the protein CASQGPTDTQYF.

This clonotype was counted only a few times. The V and J genes are TRBV7-3 and TRBJ2-7; the D gene is possibly TRBD2 (6 bases). V gave up 7 bases and J gave up 3 bases, with 19 bases separating them. The germline CDR1 and CDR2 sequences are SGHTA and FQGTGA. CDR3 length equals 15 residues. Written as DNA, the CDR3 is TGTGCCAGCATCCTACCCGGGAGTAGACTCTACGAGCAGTACTTC. Translated, it gives CASILPGSRLYEQYF.

There are a few counts of this clonotype. The chain is built from TRBV6-2 or TRBV6-3 and TRBJ1-2, with D hard to call. CDR1 is MNHEY and CDR2 is SVGEGT in the germline V gene. This CDR3 has 13 amino acids. The V and J ends lost 2 bases and 4 bases respectively, with 8 bases between them. The CDR3 reads CASSYRAGYGYTF. Written as DNA, the CDR3 is TGTGCCAGCAGTTACCGGGCCGGCTATGGCTACACCTTC.

This clonotype was observed at least ten times. The chain joins TRBV5-1 to TRBJ2-7, with D uncertain. Germline CDR1 is SGHRS and CDR2 is YFSETQ. V was cut by 0 bases and J by 6 bases, with 10 bases left in between. This CDR3 spans 13 amino acids. The CDR3 bases are TGCGCCAGCAGCTTGGCCTCGGGTGGCGAGCAGTACTTC. Its protein product is CASSLASGGEQYF.

This clonotype has ten or more counts. The chain is built from TRBV28 and TRBJ2-1; D not certain. Germline values: CDR1 MDHEN, CDR2 SYDVKM. The CDR3 contains 15 residues. V lost 0 bases and J lost 3, with 9 bases in between. CDR3 nucleotides: TGTGCCAGCAGTTTATGGTTGGGCGGCTACAATGAGCAGTTCTTC. Translating it yields CASSLWLGGYNEQFF.

The chain has TRBV15 and TRBJ1-2; maybe TRBD1 (6 bases). Trimming shortened V by 4 bases and J by 14 bases, and 23 bases separated the two germline ends. This CDR3 has 14 amino acids. Germline-derived CDR1 and CDR2 are LNHNV and YYDKDF (reference sequence). The CDR3 DNA reads as TGTGCCACCAGCAAAACCCGGGACAAGGACCCCACTACCTTC. This translates into CATSKTRDKDPTTF.

This sequence joins TRBV12-3 or TRBV12-4 and TRBJ1-4, with unresolved D. The CDR3 loop spans 14 amino acids. V lost 3 bases, J lost 2 bases, and 7 bases lay in between. The CDR3 DNA follows: TGTGCCAGCAGTTTTCGGAGCACTAATGAAAAACTGTTTTTT. It yields the protein CASSFRSTNEKLFF.